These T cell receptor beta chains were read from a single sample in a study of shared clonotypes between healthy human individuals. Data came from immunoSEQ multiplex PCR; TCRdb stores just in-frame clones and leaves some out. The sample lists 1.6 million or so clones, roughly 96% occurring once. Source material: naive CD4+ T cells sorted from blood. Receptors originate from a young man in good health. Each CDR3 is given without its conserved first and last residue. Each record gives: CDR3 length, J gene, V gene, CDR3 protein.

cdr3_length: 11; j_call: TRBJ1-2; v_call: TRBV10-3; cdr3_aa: AISAAQSDGYT
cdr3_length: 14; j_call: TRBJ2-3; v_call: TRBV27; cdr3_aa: ASSTRTSGSADTQY
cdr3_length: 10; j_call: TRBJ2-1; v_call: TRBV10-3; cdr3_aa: AIRGQGNEQF
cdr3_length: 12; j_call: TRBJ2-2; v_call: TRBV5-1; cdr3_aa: ASIPDPNTGELF
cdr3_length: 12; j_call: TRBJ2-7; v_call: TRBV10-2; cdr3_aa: ATSPTRITYEQY
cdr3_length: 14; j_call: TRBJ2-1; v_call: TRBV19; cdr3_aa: ASCVVGAGGPGEQF
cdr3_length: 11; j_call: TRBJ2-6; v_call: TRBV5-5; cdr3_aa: ASSRSGANVLT
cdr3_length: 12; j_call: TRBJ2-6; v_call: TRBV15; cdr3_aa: ATKAYTGANVLT
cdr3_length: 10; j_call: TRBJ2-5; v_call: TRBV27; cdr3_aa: ATEDRGETQY
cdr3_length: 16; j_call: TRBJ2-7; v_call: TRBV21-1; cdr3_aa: ASSKHLDRDSPHYEQY
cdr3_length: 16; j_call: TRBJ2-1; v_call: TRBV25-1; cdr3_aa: ASSGGQLGQEKYNEQF
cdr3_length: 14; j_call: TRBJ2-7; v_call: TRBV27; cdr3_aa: ASSLLGNTPSYEQY
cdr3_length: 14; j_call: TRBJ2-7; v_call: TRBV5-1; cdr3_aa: ASSLGWGAVAYEQY
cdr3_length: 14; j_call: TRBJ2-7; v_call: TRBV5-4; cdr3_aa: ASSLVLGPSSYEQY
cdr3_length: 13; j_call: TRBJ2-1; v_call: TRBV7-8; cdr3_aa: ASSTSRTSGSLGF
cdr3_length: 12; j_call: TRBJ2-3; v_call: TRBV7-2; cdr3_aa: ASSDGGATDTQY
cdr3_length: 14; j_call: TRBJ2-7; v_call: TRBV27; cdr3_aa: ASSLRGQLSSYEQY
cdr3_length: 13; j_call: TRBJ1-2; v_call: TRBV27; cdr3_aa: ASSPRRRGDYGYT
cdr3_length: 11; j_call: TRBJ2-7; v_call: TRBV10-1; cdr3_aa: ASRGTGLYEQY
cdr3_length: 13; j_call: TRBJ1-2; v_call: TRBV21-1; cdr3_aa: ATQKAGNLDGGYT
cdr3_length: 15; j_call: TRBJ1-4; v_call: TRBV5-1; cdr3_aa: ASSPGQLVVTNEKLF
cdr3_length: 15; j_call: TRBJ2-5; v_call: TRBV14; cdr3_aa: ASSHRTGTGAGETQY
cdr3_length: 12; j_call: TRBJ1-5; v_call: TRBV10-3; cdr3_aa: AISEDTNYQPQH
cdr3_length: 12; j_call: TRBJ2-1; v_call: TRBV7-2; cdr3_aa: ASSPDRGRNEQF
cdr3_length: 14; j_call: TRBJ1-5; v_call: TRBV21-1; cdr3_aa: ASSTRTGGQIQPQH